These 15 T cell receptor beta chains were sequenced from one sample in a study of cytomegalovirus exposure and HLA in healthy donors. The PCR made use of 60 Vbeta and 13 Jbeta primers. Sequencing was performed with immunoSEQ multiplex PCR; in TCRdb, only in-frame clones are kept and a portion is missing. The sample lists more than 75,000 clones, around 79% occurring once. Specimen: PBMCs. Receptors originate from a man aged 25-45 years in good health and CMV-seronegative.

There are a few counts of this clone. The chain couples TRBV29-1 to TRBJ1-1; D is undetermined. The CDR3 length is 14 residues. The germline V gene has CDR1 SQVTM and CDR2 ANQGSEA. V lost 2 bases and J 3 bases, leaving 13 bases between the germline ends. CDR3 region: CSVETQAQYTEAFF. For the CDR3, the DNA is TGCAGCGTTGAAACGCAGGCTCAGTACACTGAAGCTTTCTTT.

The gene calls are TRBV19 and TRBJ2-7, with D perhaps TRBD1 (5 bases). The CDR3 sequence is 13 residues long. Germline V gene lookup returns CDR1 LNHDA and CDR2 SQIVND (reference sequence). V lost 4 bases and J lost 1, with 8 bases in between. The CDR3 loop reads CASSTTASYEQYF. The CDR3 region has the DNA TGTGCCAGTAGTACGACAGCGTCCTACGAGCAGTACTTC.

CDR3 in amino acids: CASSTGQGAMRINEKLFF. DNA for the CDR3: TGCGCCAGCAGCACAGGACAGGGGGCGATGAGAATTAATGAAAAACTGTTTTTT. The chain has TRBV4-3 and TRBJ1-4; 11 bases are a match to TRBD1. V trimming: 5 bases; J trimming: 4 bases; junction bases outside the gene matches: 12. The CDR3 runs 18 residues. Germline values: CDR1 LGHNA, CDR2 YSLEER.

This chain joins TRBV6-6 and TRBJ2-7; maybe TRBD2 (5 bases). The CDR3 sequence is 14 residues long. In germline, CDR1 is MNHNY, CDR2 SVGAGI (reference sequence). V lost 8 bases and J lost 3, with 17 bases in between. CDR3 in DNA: TGTGCCAGCTGCTCTTCCGGGAAGAACTACGAGCAGTACTTC. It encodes CASCSSGKNYEQYF.

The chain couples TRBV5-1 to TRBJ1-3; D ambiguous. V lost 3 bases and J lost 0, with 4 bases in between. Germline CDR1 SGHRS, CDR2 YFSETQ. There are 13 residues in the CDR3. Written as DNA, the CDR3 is TGCGCCAGCAGCTGGGCCTCTGGAAACACCATATATTTT. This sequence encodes CASSWASGNTIYF.

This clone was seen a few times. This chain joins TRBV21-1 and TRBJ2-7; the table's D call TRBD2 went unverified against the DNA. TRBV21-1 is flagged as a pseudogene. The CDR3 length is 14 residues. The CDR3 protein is CASSKARGFNEQYF. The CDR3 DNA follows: TGTGCCAGCAGCAAAGCCCGGGGATTCAACGAGCAGTACTTC.

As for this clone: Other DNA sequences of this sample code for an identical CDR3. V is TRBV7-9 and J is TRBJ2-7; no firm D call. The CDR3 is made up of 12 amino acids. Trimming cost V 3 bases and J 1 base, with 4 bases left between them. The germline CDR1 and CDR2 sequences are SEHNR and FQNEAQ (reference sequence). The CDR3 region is CASSLSSYEQYF. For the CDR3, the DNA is TGTGCCAGCAGCTTGAGTTCCTACGAGCAGTACTTC. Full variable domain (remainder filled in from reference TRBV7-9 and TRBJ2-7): DTGVSQNPRHKITKRGQNVTFRCDPISEHNRLYWYRQTLGQGPEFLTYFQNEAQLEKSRLLSDRFSAERPKGSFSTLEIQRTEQGDSAMYLCASSLSSYEQYFGPGTRLTVT.

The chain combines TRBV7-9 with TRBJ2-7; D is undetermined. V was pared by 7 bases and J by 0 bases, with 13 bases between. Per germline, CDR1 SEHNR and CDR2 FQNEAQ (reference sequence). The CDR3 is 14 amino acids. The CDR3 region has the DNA TGTGCCAGCATCCCTCCCCCGAGCTCCTACGAGCAGTACTTC. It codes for CASIPPPSSYEQYF. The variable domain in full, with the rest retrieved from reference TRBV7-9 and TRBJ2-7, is DTGVSQNPRHKITKRGQNVTFRCDPISEHNRLYWYRQTLGQGPEFLTYFQNEAQLEKSRLLSDRFSAERPKGSFSTLEIQRTEQGDSAMYLCASIPPPSSYEQYFGPGTRLTVT.

This CDR3 is CASSLDRSNYGYTF. The CDR3 DNA reads TGTGCCAGCAGCTTAGACAGGTCTAACTATGGCTACACCTTC. This chain joins TRBV5-5 and TRBJ1-2; possible D gene TRBD1, 6 bases. Trimming removed 2 bases at V and 0 bases at J, with 8 bases between. In germline, CDR1 is SGHKS, CDR2 YYEKEE (reference sequence). The CDR3 spans 14 residues.

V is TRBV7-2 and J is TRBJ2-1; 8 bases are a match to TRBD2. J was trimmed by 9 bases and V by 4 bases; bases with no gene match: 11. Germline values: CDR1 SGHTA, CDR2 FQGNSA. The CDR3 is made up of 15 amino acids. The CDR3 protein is CASSSSRLAGGEQFF. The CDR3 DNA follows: TGTGCCAGCAGCTCGAGCCGGTTGGCGGGAGGTGAGCAGTTCTTC.

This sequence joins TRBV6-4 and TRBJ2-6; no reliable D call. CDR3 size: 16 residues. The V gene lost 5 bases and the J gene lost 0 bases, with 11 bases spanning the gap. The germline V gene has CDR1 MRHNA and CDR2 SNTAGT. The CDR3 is CASSPESSSGANVLTF. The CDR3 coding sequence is TGTGCCAGCAGTCCCGAAAGTAGCTCTGGGGCCAACGTCCTGACTTTC.

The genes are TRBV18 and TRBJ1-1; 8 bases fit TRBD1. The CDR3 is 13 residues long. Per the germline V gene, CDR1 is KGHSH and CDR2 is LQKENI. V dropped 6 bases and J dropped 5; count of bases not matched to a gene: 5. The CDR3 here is CASSTGAGTEAFF. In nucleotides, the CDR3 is TGTGCCAGCTCGACAGGGGCCGGGACTGAAGCTTTCTTT.

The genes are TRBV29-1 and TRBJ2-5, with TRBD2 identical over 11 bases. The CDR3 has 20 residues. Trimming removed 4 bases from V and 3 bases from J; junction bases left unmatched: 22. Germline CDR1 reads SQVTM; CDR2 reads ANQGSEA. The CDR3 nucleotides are TGCAGCGTTGGGGAACCTAGCGGGAGGTGGGGTGCCCCAAGAAAAGAGACCCAGTACTTC. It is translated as CSVGEPSGRWGAPRKETQYF.

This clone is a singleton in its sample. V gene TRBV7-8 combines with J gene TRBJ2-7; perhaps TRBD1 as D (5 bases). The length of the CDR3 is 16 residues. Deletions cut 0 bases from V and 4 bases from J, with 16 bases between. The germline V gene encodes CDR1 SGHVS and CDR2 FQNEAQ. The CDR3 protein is CASSLAQGNRVYEQYF. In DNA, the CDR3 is TGTGCCAGCAGCTTAGCTCAGGGTAATCGCGTATACGAGCAGTACTTC. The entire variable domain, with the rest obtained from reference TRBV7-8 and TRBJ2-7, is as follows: GAGVSQSPRYKVAKRGQDVALRCDPISGHVSLFWYQQALGQGPEFLTYFQNEAQLDKSGLPSDRFFAERPEGSVSTLKIQRTQQEDSAVYLCASSLAQGNRVYEQYFGPGTRLTVT.

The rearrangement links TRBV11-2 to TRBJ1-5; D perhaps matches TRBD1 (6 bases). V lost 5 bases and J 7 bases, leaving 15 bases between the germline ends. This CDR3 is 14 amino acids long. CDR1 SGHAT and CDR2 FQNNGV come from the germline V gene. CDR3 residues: CASSPSNREQPQHF. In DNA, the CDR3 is TGTGCCAGCAGCCCCTCAAACAGGGAGCAGCCCCAGCATTTT.